The 10 T cell receptor beta chains below were found in one sample sequenced in a study of technical replicates of blood from several donors. The assay was immunoSEQ multiplex PCR, and TCRdb's table has in-frame clones only and misses some. The sample lists about 49,000 clones, 90% to 95% occurring once. Sequenced: PBMCs. The receptors come from a human donor in good health. Some clones in this sample may be carry-over from other donors' samples.

This rearrangement joins TRBV7-2 to TRBJ2-7; 11 bases fit TRBD2. The CDR3 runs to 14 residues. V lost 6 bases and J lost 4; bases outside the gene matches: 5. Looked up from germline, CDR1 is SGHTA and CDR2 is FQGNSA. The CDR3 bases are TGTGCCAGCAGTCTAGCGGGAGGCCGATACGAGCAGTACTTC. Translation: CASSLAGGRYEQYF.

This clone came up once. The rearrangement uses TRBV7-2 and TRBJ2-1, with 10 positions matching TRBD2. Germline values: CDR1 SGHTA, CDR2 FQGNSA. This CDR3 contains 14 residues. V lost 3 bases and J lost 7; bases outside the gene matches: 3. CDR3 protein: CASSFGLAVNEQFF. CDR3 nucleotides: TGTGCCAGCAGCTTCGGACTAGCGGTGAATGAGCAGTTCTTC.

The chain has TRBV5-1 and TRBJ1-1; TRBD1 aligns across 10 bases. The V and J ends lost 4 bases and 6 bases, in that order; junction bases with no gene match: 9. This CDR3 contains 15 residues. Germline-derived CDR1 and CDR2 are SGHRS and YFSETQ. CDR3 nucleotide sequence: TGCGCCAGCAGCCTAACCGGGACAGGGGCGGCTGAAGCTTTCTTT. Its translation: CASSLTGTGAAEAFF.

The chain has TRBV7-9 and TRBJ1-2; 8 bases are shared with TRBD1. This CDR3 region has 16 residues. Trimming took 4 bases from V and 7 from J; bases not matched to a gene: 14. The V gene's germline CDR1 is SEHNR and CDR2 FQNEAQ (reference sequence). CDR3 nucleotides: TGTGCCAGCAGCTCCCGCGGCCCAGGGGGCGCCGGTGGCTACACCTTC. Translating gives CASSSRGPGGAGGYTF.

The rearrangement joins TRBV6-5 to TRBJ2-7, with D tentatively TRBD2 (6 bases). Germline V lookup: CDR1 MNHEY, CDR2 SVGAGI. This CDR3 region has 16 residues. Trimming took off 3 bases at V and 1 base at J, with 16 bases between the two ends. CDR3 DNA: TGTGCCAGCAGTTATGAAGGGACGGGAGATTCCTACGAGCAGTACTTC. Encoded protein: CASSYEGTGDSYEQYF.

The rearrangement links TRBV5-1 to TRBJ2-5; D remains ambiguous. This CDR3 comprises 13 residues. Germline-derived CDR1 and CDR2 are SGHRS and YFSETQ. V was cut by 0 bases and J by 4 bases, with 7 bases left in between. This CDR3 is CASSLAVGETQYF. The CDR3, as DNA: TGCGCCAGCAGCTTGGCGGTCGGAGAGACCCAGTACTTC.

The chain couples TRBV2 to TRBJ1-1, with D hard to call. With 7 bases removed from V and 0 bases from J, the gap between germline ends came to 18 bases. Germline lookup yields CDR1 SNHLY and CDR2 FYNNEI. The CDR3 extends over 16 amino acids. Written as DNA, the CDR3 is TGTGCCAGCATGAGGAGGTTTAGCGTAATGAACACTGAAGCTTTCTTT. Protein: CASMRRFSVMNTEAFF.

CDR3 nucleotides: TGTGCCAGTAGTTCCTTTCCGGGACAGGGAGGTAATGGCTACACCTTC. This codes for CASSSFPGQGGNGYTF. V and J are TRBV19 and TRBJ1-2; 9 bases match TRBD1. There are 16 residues in the CDR3. From germline, CDR1 is LNHDA and CDR2 SQIVND (reference sequence). The junction had 13 bases not matched to a gene; V was cut back by 5 bases and J by 6 bases.

This clone has only a few counts. Here the CDR3 reads CASSQDSQAMIINEQFF. In nucleotides, the CDR3 is TGCGCCAGCAGCCAAGATTCCCAGGCCATGATTATCAATGAGCAGTTCTTC. The V and J genes are TRBV4-1 and TRBJ2-1; D uncertain. The germline gives CDR1 MGHRA, CDR2 YSYEKL. The CDR3 length is 17 residues. V lost 0 bases to trimming and J lost 6 bases, with 18 bases between them.

CDR3: CASSPRDRAGTKNIQYF. The CDR3 DNA sequence: TGTGCCAGCAGCCCCCGGGACAGGGCGGGGACCAAAAACATTCAGTACTTC. The chain recombines TRBV5-6 with TRBJ2-4, with 9 bases fitting TRBD1. The CDR3 is 17 amino acids. Germline V gene sequence: CDR1 SGHDT, CDR2 YYEEEE. V was pared by 4 bases and J by 2 bases, with 10 bases of the junction left unmatched. Filled out from reference TRBV5-6 and TRBJ2-4, the complete variable domain reads DAGVTQSPTHLIKTRGQQVTLRCSPKSGHDTVSWYQQALGQGPQFIFQYYEEEERQRGNFPDRFSGHQFPNYSSELNVNALLLGDSALYLCASSPRDRAGTKNIQYFGAGTRLSVL.